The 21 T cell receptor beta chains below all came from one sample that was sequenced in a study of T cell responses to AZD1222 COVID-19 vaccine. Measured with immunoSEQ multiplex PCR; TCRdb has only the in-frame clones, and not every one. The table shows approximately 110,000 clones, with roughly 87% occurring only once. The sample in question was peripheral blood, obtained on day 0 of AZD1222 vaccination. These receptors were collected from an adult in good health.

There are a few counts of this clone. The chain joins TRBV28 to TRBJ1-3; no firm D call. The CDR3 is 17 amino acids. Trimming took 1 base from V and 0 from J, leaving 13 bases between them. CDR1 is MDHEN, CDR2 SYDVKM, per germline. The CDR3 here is CASSLLSGGSSGNTIYF. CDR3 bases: TGTGCCAGCAGTTTATTGTCTGGAGGGAGCTCTGGAAACACCATATATTTT.

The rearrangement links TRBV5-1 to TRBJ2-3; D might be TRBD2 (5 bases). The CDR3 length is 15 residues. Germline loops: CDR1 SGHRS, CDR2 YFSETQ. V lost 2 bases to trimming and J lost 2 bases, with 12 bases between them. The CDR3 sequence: CASSFKTGYTDTQYF. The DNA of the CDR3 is TGCGCCAGCAGCTTTAAGACGGGGTACACAGATACGCAGTATTTT.

The chain's CDR3 is CSVGVPGGQETQYF. The CDR3 nucleotides read TGCAGCGTTGGCGTCCCGGGGGGGCAAGAGACCCAGTACTTC. J is TRBJ2-5 and V is TRBV29-1; 8 nucleotides agree with TRBD2. Trimming at V came to 4 bases and at J to 2 bases, leaving 6 bases not matched to a gene. The CDR3 length is 14 residues. Germline lookup yields CDR1 SQVTM and CDR2 ANQGSEA.

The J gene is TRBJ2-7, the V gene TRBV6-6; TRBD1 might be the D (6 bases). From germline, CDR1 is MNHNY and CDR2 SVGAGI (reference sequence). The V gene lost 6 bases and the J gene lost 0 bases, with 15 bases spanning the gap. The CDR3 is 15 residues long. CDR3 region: CASSRGTPSSYEQYF. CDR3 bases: TGTGCCAGCAGCCGTGGGACACCCAGCTCCTACGAGCAGTACTTC.

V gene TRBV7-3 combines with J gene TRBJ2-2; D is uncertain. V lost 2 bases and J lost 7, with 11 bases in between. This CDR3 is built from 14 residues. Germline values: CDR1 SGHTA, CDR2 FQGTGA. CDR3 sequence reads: CASSLGLGGGELFF. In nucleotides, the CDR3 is TGTGCCAGCAGCTTAGGGTTAGGTGGCGGGGAGCTGTTTTTT.

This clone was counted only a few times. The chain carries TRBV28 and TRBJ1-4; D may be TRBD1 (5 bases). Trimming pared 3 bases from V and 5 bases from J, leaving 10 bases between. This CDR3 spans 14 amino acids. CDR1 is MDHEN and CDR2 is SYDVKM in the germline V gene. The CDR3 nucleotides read TGTGCCAGCAGTTTGGGACGGAAGAATGAAAAACTGTTTTTT. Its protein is CASSLGRKNEKLFF.

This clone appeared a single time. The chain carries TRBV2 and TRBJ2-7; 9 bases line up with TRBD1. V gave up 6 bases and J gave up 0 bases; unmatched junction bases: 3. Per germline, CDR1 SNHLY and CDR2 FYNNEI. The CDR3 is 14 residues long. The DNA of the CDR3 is TGTGCCAGCAGCCGGGACAGGGCCTCCTACGAGCAGTACTTC. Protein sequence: CASSRDRASYEQYF.

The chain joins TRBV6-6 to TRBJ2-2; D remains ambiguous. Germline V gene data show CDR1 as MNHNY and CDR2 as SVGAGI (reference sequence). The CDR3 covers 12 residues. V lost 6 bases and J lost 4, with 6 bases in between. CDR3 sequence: CASSLITGELFF. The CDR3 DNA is TGTGCCAGCAGCCTCATCACCGGGGAGCTGTTTTTT.

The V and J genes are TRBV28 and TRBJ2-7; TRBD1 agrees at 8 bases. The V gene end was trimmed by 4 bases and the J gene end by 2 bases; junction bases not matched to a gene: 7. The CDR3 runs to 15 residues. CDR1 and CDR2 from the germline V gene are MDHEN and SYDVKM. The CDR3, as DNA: TGTGCCAGCAGTTCCCCCGGGACAGGCCCCTACGAGCAGTACTTC. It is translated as CASSSPGTGPYEQYF.

CDR3 loop: CASSLLTNEQFF. Here the CDR3 DNA reads TGTGCCAGCTCACTTTTAACTAATGAGCAGTTCTTC. J is TRBJ2-1 and V is TRBV18; D is unclear. V was trimmed by 4 bases and J by 7 bases, leaving 8 bases between them. The CDR3 is 12 residues long. Germline V CDR1 and CDR2: KGHSH, LQKENI.

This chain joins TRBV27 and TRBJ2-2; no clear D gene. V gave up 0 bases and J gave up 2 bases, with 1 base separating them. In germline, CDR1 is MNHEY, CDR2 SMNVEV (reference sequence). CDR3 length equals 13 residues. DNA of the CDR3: TGTGCCAGCAGTTTATCCAACACCGGGGAGCTGTTTTTT. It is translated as CASSLSNTGELFF.

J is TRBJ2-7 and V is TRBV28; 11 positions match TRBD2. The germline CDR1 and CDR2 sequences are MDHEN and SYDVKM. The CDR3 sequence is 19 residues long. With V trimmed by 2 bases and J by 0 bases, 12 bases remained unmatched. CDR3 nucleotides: TGTGCCAGCAGTTTAGACCCCGGGACTAGCGGTCCAAGCTCCTACGAGCAGTACTTC. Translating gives CASSLDPGTSGPSSYEQYF. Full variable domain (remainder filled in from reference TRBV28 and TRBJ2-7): DVKVTQSSRYLVKRTGEKVFLECVQDMDHENMFWYRQDPGLGLRLIYFSYDVKMKEKGDIPEGYSVSREKKERFSLILESASTNQTSMYLCASSLDPGTSGPSSYEQYFGPGTRLTVT.

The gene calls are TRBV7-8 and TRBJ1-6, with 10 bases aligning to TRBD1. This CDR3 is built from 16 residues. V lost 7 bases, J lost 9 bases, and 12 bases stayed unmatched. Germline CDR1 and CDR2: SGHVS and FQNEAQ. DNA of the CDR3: TGTGCCAGCATGGGAACGGGACAGGGGAACAGTTCACCCCTCCACTTT. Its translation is CASMGTGQGNSSPLHF.

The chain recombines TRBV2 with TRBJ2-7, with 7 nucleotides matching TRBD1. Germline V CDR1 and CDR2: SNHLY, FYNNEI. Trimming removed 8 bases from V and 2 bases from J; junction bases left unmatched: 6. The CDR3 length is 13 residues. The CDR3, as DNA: TGTGCCAGCCCCAGGGACAGCCCCTACGAGCAGTACTTC. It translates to CASPRDSPYEQYF.

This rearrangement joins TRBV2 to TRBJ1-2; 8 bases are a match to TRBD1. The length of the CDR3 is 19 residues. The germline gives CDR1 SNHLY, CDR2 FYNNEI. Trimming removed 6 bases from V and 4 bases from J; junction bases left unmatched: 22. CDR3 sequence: CASRDYPRTGQRVLYGYTF. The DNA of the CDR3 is TGTGCCAGCAGAGACTACCCGCGGACAGGGCAAAGAGTCCTCTATGGCTACACCTTC.

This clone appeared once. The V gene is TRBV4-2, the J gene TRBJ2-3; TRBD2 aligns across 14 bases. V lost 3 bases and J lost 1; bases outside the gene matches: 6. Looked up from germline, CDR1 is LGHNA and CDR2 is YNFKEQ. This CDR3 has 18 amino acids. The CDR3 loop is CASSQGTSGGPRTDTQYF. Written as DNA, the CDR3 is TGTGCCAGCAGCCAGGGGACTAGCGGGGGCCCTCGCACAGATACGCAGTATTTT.

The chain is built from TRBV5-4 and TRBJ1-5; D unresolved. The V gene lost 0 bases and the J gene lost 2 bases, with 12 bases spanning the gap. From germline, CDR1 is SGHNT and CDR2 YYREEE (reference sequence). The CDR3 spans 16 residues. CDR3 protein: CASSLAGPGGNQPQHF. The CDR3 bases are TGTGCCAGCAGCTTGGCGGGCCCCGGGGGCAATCAGCCCCAGCATTTT.

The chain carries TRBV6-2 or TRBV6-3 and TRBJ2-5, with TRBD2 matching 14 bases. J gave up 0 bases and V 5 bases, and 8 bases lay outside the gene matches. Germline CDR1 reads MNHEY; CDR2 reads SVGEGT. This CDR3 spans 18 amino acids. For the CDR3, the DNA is TGTGCCAGCAGTAACGGACTAGCGGGAGGAAAGTACCAAGAGACCCAGTACTTC. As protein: CASSNGLAGGKYQETQYF.

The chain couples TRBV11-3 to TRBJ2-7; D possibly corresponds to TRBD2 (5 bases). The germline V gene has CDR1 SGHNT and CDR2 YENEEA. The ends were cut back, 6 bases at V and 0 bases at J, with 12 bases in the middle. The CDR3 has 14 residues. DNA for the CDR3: TGTGCCAGCAGAGACCCGGCGGGCTCCTACGAGCAGTACTTC. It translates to CASRDPAGSYEQYF.

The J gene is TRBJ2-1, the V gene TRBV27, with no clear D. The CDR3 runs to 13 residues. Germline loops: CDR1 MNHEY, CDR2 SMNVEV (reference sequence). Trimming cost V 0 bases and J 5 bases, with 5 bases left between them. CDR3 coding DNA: TGTGCCAGCAGTTTATCCAGCCACAATGAGCAGTTCTTC. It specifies CASSLSSHNEQFF.

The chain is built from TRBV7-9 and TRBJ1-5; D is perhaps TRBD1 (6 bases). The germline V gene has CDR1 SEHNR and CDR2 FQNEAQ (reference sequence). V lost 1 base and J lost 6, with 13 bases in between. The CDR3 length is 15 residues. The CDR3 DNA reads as TGTGCCAGCAGCTTAGGCGAAGGGGGGGGTCAGCCCCAGCATTTT. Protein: CASSLGEGGGQPQHF.